These 20 T cell receptor beta chains came from one sample sequenced in a study of cytomegalovirus exposure and HLA in healthy donors (dated by TCRdb to between 2016 and 2019). The method behind the library was the immunoSEQ multiplex PCR assay. TCRdb took over this immuneACCESS table, retaining in-frame rearrangements with V and J assigned. Such tables are incomplete; in checked studies, under half of the missing clones stem from an unresolved V gene, and the remainder is unexplained. The sample profile shows a few hundred thousand clones; around 88% of them were found once. Jointly, the top ten make up about 2.7% of the sample. Sequenced material: PBMCs. These TCRs come from a woman aged 18-29 years in good health and CMV-seronegative.

The chain recombines TRBV27 with TRBJ1-5, with D possibly TRBD1 on 5 matching bases. The CDR3 has 17 residues. Trimming stripped 8 bases from V and 3 bases from J, with 23 bases between. Germline V CDR1 and CDR2: MNHEY, SMNVEV (reference sequence). CDR3 DNA sequence: TGTGCCAGCCGACCCGATTCTATGGGACTTAACAATCAGCCCCAGCATTTT. Amino acid sequence: CASRPDSMGLNNQPQHF.

This sequence joins TRBV7-9 and TRBJ2-1; D remains ambiguous. Germline V gene sequence: CDR1 SEHNR, CDR2 FQNEAQ (reference sequence). The CDR3 is 13 residues long. Trimming stripped 4 bases from V and 5 bases from J, with 9 bases between. CDR3 sequence: CASSSKSNNEQFF. CDR3 nucleotides: TGTGCCAGCAGCTCTAAAAGCAACAATGAGCAGTTCTTC.

The V gene is TRBV5-6, the J gene TRBJ2-3; TRBD2 is a possible D gene (5 bases). The germline V gene encodes CDR1 SGHDT and CDR2 YYEEEE. V shed 5 bases and J shed 4 bases, with 17 bases lying between them. CDR3 size: 15 residues. The CDR3 sequence is CASSPGLGTADTQYF. The CDR3 DNA reads as TGTGCCAGCAGTCCCGGACTGGGAACTGCAGATACGCAGTATTTT.

Only one count was recorded for this clone. The chain combines TRBV2 with TRBJ2-1, with TRBD2 as a possible D gene (6 bases). Germline CDR1 and CDR2: SNHLY and FYNNEI. The ends were cut back, 7 bases at V and 0 bases at J, with 10 bases in the middle. The CDR3 consists of 14 residues. This CDR3 is CASTSGHSYNEQFF. In DNA, the CDR3 is TGTGCCAGCACGAGCGGGCACTCCTACAATGAGCAGTTCTTC. Together with reference TRBV2 and TRBJ2-1, the CDR3 gives the full variable domain: EPEVTQTPSHQVTQMGQEVILRCVPISNHLYFYWYRQILGQKVEFLVSFYNNEISEKSEIFDDQFSVERPDGSNFTLKIRSTKLEDSAMYFCASTSGHSYNEQFFGPGTRLTVL.

In DNA, the CDR3 is TGTGCCAGCAGTTACATGGAGGAGCAGTACTTC. It specifies CASSYMEEQYF. This chain links TRBV6-5 with TRBJ2-7; D gene uncertain. The V gene's germline CDR1 is MNHEY and CDR2 SVGAGI. There are 11 residues in the CDR3. Trimming shortened V by 2 bases and J by 7 bases, and 6 bases separated the two germline ends.

The chain uses TRBV28 and TRBJ2-7; D is undetermined. Germline V lookup: CDR1 MDHEN, CDR2 SYDVKM. The CDR3 runs 13 residues. V was pared by 6 bases and J by 4 bases, with 13 bases between. Written as DNA, the CDR3 is TGTGCCAGCAGCCGTCCCGATCTATACGAGCAGTACTTC. Translation: CASSRPDLYEQYF.

As DNA, the CDR3 is TGTGCCAGCAGCTCAGGACTAGCGGGAGGTTTAAATCCGTACGAGCAGTACTTC. Its protein product is CASSSGLAGGLNPYEQYF. J is TRBJ2-7 and V is TRBV7-6, with 14 bases identical to TRBD2. The germline CDR1 and CDR2 sequences are SGHVS and FNYEAQ. This CDR3 is built from 18 residues. Trimming cost V 4 bases and J 4 bases; bases outside gene matches: 12.

The chain combines TRBV7-2 with TRBJ1-2; 10 nucleotides agree with TRBD1. From germline, CDR1 is SGHTA and CDR2 FQGNSA. V trimming: 1 base; J trimming: 4 bases; junction bases outside the gene matches: 6. The CDR3 spans 16 residues. The CDR3 bases are TGTGCCAGCAGCTTAGAGGGGACAGGGGCCCTCTATGGCTACACCTTC. This encodes CASSLEGTGALYGYTF.

This clone showed up just a few times. The rearrangement links TRBV29-1 to TRBJ1-5, with unresolved D. Trimming took off 6 bases at V and 3 bases at J, with 15 bases between the two ends. The CDR3 length is 14 residues. Germline CDR1 and CDR2: SQVTM and ANQGSEA. Here the CDR3 DNA reads TGCAGCGTGAGTGATGGGCTGTACAATCAGCCCCAGCATTTT. This encodes CSVSDGLYNQPQHF.

In this sample, this clone turned up once. The chain uses TRBV2 and TRBJ1-2; TRBD1 aligns across 7 bases. The length of the CDR3 is 13 residues. J gave up 8 bases and V 4 bases, and 7 bases lay outside the gene matches. Germline values: CDR1 SNHLY, CDR2 FYNNEI. This chain's CDR3 is CASSGSAGGGYTF. CDR3 bases: TGTGCCAGCAGTGGGTCGGCAGGGGGAGGCTACACCTTC.

The chain is built from TRBV5-4 and TRBJ2-7; the match to TRBD2 covers 7 bases. Trimming cost V 0 bases and J 4 bases; bases outside gene matches: 7. This CDR3 region has 15 residues. Germline V CDR1 and CDR2: SGHNT, YYREEE (reference sequence). CDR3 loop: CASSLEGGSVYEQYF. CDR3 in DNA: TGTGCCAGCAGCTTGGAGGGCGGGAGCGTGTACGAGCAGTACTTC.

This sequence joins TRBV5-1 and TRBJ2-1, with 10 bases aligning to TRBD1. The CDR3 covers 16 residues. The germline gives CDR1 SGHRS, CDR2 YFSETQ. Trimming took 3 bases from V and 6 from J; bases not matched to a gene: 9. The CDR3 DNA reads TGCGCCAGCAGCTCTTATCGGGACAGGGGATTCAATGAGCAGTTCTTC. This encodes CASSSYRDRGFNEQFF.

This chain joins TRBV27 and TRBJ2-3; 14 nucleotides agree with TRBD2. J lost 8 bases, V lost 5 bases, and 3 bases had no gene match. CDR1 is MNHEY, CDR2 SMNVEV, per germline (reference sequence). The CDR3 spans 14 residues. The CDR3 nucleotides read TGTGCCAGCAGTGCGGGACTAGCGGGAGTTACGCAGTATTTT. Translation gives CASSAGLAGVTQYF.

This clone was counted once. V gene TRBV6-4 combines with J gene TRBJ2-1, with no clear D. V was pared by 6 bases and J by 6 bases, with 12 bases between. The germline CDR1 and CDR2 sequences are MRHNA and SNTAGT. CDR3 length: 13 amino acids. The DNA of the CDR3 is TGTGCCAGCAGCCCTGGCCAGTTCAATGAGCAGTTCTTC. Translation: CASSPGQFNEQFF.

The chain combines TRBV11-2 with TRBJ2-7; no definite D call. CDR3 length: 15 residues. V lost 0 bases and J lost 3, with 12 bases in between. Per germline, CDR1 SGHAT and CDR2 FQNNGV. The CDR3 is CASSLDSVRRYEQYF. As DNA, the CDR3 is TGTGCCAGCAGCTTAGATTCAGTACGCCGCTACGAGCAGTACTTC.

The rearrangement uses TRBV30 and TRBJ1-1; the D is unclear. The CDR3 extends over 16 amino acids. Germline CDR1 reads GTSNPN; CDR2 reads SVGIG (reference sequence). V was pared by 0 bases and J by 3 bases, with 17 bases between. CDR3 sequence: CAWSVRLLHRDTEAFF. Written as DNA, the CDR3 is TGTGCCTGGAGTGTACGTCTGTTACATCGGGACACTGAAGCTTTCTTT.

The rearrangement joins TRBV29-1 to TRBJ1-2, with TRBD1 matching 9 bases. This CDR3 region has 14 residues. After removal of 5 bases from V and 4 bases from J, the junction contained 8 bases not matched to a gene. Per germline, CDR1 SQVTM and CDR2 ANQGSEA. The CDR3 region has the DNA TGCAGCGTTCTGAGAACAGGGGGCTTCTATGGCTACACCTTC. It specifies CSVLRTGGFYGYTF.

V and J are TRBV7-2 and TRBJ2-3; TRBD2 might be the D (6 bases). The CDR3 is made up of 14 amino acids. Trimming pared 5 bases from V and 4 bases from J, leaving 13 bases between. CDR1 is SGHTA, CDR2 FQGNSA, per germline. The CDR3, as DNA: TGTGCCAGCAGCCCGGGAGTCCGACCAGATACGCAGTATTTT. Translating gives CASSPGVRPDTQYF.

V gene TRBV7-2 combines with J gene TRBJ2-5, with 9 bases that match TRBD1. J lost 5 bases, V lost 1 base, and 5 bases had no gene match. The CDR3 loop spans 15 amino acids. Germline V gives CDR1 SGHTA, CDR2 FQGNSA. CDR3 DNA sequence: TGTGCCAGCAGCTTAGGGGGACAGGGATGGGAGACCCAGTACTTC. This translates into CASSLGGQGWETQYF. The whole variable domain, remainder taken from reference TRBV7-2 and TRBJ2-5, is GAGVSQSPSNKVTEKGKDVELRCDPISGHTALYWYRQSLGQGLEFLIYFQGNSAPDKSGLPSDRFSAERTGGSVSTLTIQRTQQEDSAVYLCASSLGGQGWETQYFGPGTRLLVL.

This clone was counted a single time. This sequence joins TRBV7-9 and TRBJ1-5; possibly TRBD1 for D (5 bases). The CDR3 totals 14 residues. From germline, CDR1 is SEHNR and CDR2 FQNEAQ (reference sequence). Trimming removed 2 bases from V and 7 bases from J, with 12 bases in between. The chain's CDR3 is CASSLSAGGQPQHF. In nucleotides, the CDR3 is TGTGCCAGCAGCTTATCCGCCGGGGGGCAGCCCCAGCATTTT.